The clone carrying this T cell receptor beta chain was counted a few times. Its specificity is unknown. At survey level, the immunoSEQ assay was run in its v3.0 version. Measured with immunoSEQ multiplex PCR; TCRdb has only the in-frame clones, and not every one. The sample includes 19,000 or so clones, roughly 83% of them seen just once. One or more pre-ART and two or more post-ART PBMC samples were available from each donor. The data belong to a study of long-term antiretroviral therapy in people with HIV. Notes on the study in general: Diversity measured after ART increased yet remained under transplant donor controls. The study lacked data on ART adherence, viral resistance or therapy changes.

The CDR3 loop spans 14 amino acids. V was trimmed by 4 bases and J by 0 bases, leaving 10 bases between them. Germline V gene sequence: CDR1 SGHTA, CDR2 FQGTGA. The specimen comprised unsorted PBMCs, sampled 0.9 years after starting antiretroviral therapy. The receptor comes from a man younger than 30 with HIV. The chain carries TRBV7-3 and TRBJ2-7; D is unclear. The CDR3 spells CASSSPQSSYEQYV. CDR3 bases: TGTGCCAGCAGCTCGCCGCAGAGCTCCTACGAGCAGTACGTC.